The rows below give T cell receptor beta chains drawn from one sample of a study of control samples from healthy donors and cancer patients. The repertoire was sequenced with immunoSEQ multiplex PCR; TCRdb's copy has only in-frame clones and lacks some. The data contain about 94,000 clones, 90% of them seen just once; the ten biggest clones take up under 4%. The sample consisted of blood. These receptors all come from a woman between 18 and 30 years old in good health. Both conserved end residues are part of each CDR3. D genes are given only for firm matches. Expanded clones get a size class; other rows say once, few or many, or leave the size out.

TRBV19	-	-	TRBJ1-4	14	CASRRGGTNEKLFF	TGTGCCAGTAGGAGAGGAGGGACTAATGAAAAACTGTTTTTT
TRBV5-1	-	-	TRBJ2-1	14	CASSLRQENNEQFF	TGCGCCAGCAGTTTGAGGCAGGAAAACAATGAGCAGTTCTTC
TRBV6-1	-	-	TRBJ1-2	12	CASSESSSGYTF	TGTGCCAGCAGTGAATCGTCGAGCGGCTACACCTTC
TRBV6-5	-	-	TRBJ1-1	14	CASSLGGRNTEAFF	TGTGCCAGCAGTCTAGGGGGGCGAAACACTGAAGCTTTCTTT
TRBV18	TRBD1	-	TRBJ2-7	16	CASSLLDRGATYEQYF	TGTGCCAGCTCACTACTGGACAGGGGGGCTACCTACGAGCAGTACTTC
TRBV5-6	TRBD2	-	TRBJ2-7	15	CASSLLSGVSYEQYF	TGTGCCAGCAGCCTTTTGAGCGGGGTGTCCTACGAGCAGTACTTC
TRBV2	-	-	TRBJ2-1	15	CASSETGSPYNEQFF	TGTGCCAGCAGTGAAACCGGAAGCCCTTACAATGAGCAGTTCTTC
TRBV9	-	-	TRBJ2-1	15	CASSVGVKEAEEQFF	TGTGCCAGCAGCGTAGGGGTTAAGGAGGCGGAAGAGCAGTTCTTC
TRBV27	TRBD1	once	TRBJ1-1	16	CASSLATGTARTEAFF	TGTGCCAGCAGTTTAGCGACCGGGACAGCCAGAACTGAAGCTTTCTTT
TRBV5-1	TRBD2	-	TRBJ2-3	16	CASSVSGGSLLDTQYF	TGCGCCAGCAGCGTCAGCGGGGGGAGCCTTCTGGATACGCAGTATTTT
TRBV4-1	-	once	TRBJ1-4	16	CASSPLEGRRDEKLFF	TGCGCCAGCAGCCCCTTGGAGGGGCGCAGGGATGAAAAACTGTTTTTT
TRBV5-8	-	-	TRBJ2-7	12	CASFRADYEQYF	TGTGCCAGCTTCCGGGCAGATTACGAGCAGTACTTC
TRBV5-4	-	-	TRBJ2-3	12	CASSLAPDTQYF	TGTGCCAGCAGCTTGGCCCCAGATACGCAGTATTTT
TRBV15	-	-	TRBJ2-5	13	CATSRDPGETQYF	TGTGCCACCAGCAGAGATCCAGGGGAGACCCAGTACTTC
TRBV7-9	-	-	TRBJ1-2	12	CASSPLTDGYTF	TGTGCCAGCAGCCCTCTGACAGACGGCTACACCTTC
TRBV12-5	TRBD1	-	TRBJ2-1	14	CASGSDRQSNEQFF	TGTGCTAGTGGTTCGGACAGGCAGTCCAATGAGCAGTTCTTC
TRBV10-3	-	-	TRBJ1-2	14	CAIRPQGRDYGYTF	TGTGCCATCAGACCACAGGGTCGGGACTATGGCTACACCTTC
TRBV3-1/TRBV3-2	-	-	TRBJ2-5	14	CASSQDHGWETQYF	TGTGCCAGCAGCCAAGATCACGGGTGGGAGACCCAGTACTTC
TRBV6-6	TRBD1	-	TRBJ1-1	15	CASSSRDSFNTEAFF	TGTGCCAGCAGTTCCCGGGACAGCTTTAACACTGAAGCTTTCTTT
TRBV7-3	-	once	TRBJ1-1	13	CASSSFGGTEAFF	TGTGCCAGCAGCTCGTTTGGTGGTACTGAAGCTTTCTTT
TRBV2	-	-	TRBJ1-2	15	CASSASLDSNYGYTF	TGTGCCAGCAGCGCCTCTCTCGACAGTAATTATGGCTACACCTTC
TRBV3-1/TRBV3-2	TRBD2	-	TRBJ2-7	15	CASSQGLAGGHEQYF	TGTGCCAGCAGCCAAGGACTAGCGGGGGGGCACGAGCAGTACTTC
TRBV29-1	TRBD1	-	TRBJ1-1	12	CSVTGWNTEAFF	TGCAGCGTGACAGGGTGGAATACTGAAGCTTTCTTT